This TCR beta chain was recorded in a study of T cell responses to AZD1222 COVID-19 vaccine. General study results and limits: Baseline serostatus was positive in only six AZD1222 recipients. Donors skewed white British and female; clonal diversity was possibly underestimated. CD4 TCRs linked to vaccination spanned spike, dominating at 160-218 and 743-854.

In the case of this clone: Its antigen is as yet unknown.

Analysis merged second doses at about 4 or about 12 weeks. Sequenced by immunoSEQ multiplex PCR; TCRdb stores in-frame clones only, minus some. In the table there are more than 80,000 clones, approximately 90% of which are singletons. The V end was cut by 7 bases, the J end by 5 bases, with 20 bases between. The CDR3 length is 15 residues. Germline CDR1 LNHDA, CDR2 SQIVND (reference sequence). The clonotype was recovered from an adult who received the AZD1222 COVID-19 vaccine. Specimen: peripheral blood, collected 28 days after the second AZD1222 dose. This chain connects TRBV19 to TRBJ1-2, with D perhaps matching TRBD1 (5 bases). In DNA form, the CDR3 reads TGTGCCAGTACCACCCCTGCGGGACGCCCTTATGGCTACACCTTC. Its protein product is CASTTPAGRPYGYTF.